This is a list of T cell receptor beta chains from one sample in a study of PD-L1 blockade in urothelial cancer. Only in-frame clones appear in the TCRdb table, and some are missing; sequencing was by immunoSEQ multiplex PCR. Here the sample spans around 110,000 clones, 80% to 95% being singletons. The source was PBMCs, collected around atezolizumab (anti-PD-L1) treatment. The origin of the receptors is a man aged 55 to 70 with urothelial cancer. Both conserved end residues are part of each CDR3. D genes are given only for firm matches. Clone size appears in some rows only: once, few, many, or a class for an expanded clone.

TRBJ1-2	TRBV6-5	few	TRBD1	CASSYSRTGGNYGYTF	TGTGCCAGCAGTTACTCTAGGACAGGGGGCAACTATGGCTACACCTTC
TRBJ1-2	TRBV6-1	-	-	CASSERTDYGYTF	TGTGCCAGCAGCGAAAGGACAGACTATGGCTACACCTTC
TRBJ2-1	TRBV7-3	-	TRBD2	CASREGGEQFF	TGTGCCAGCCGGGAGGGGGGTGAGCAGTTCTTC
TRBJ2-6	TRBV4-1	-	-	CASSQEGGQISGANVLTF	TGCGCCAGCAGCCAAGAAGGGGGACAAATCTCTGGGGCCAACGTCCTGACTTTC
TRBJ2-2	TRBV19	-	-	CASNKRGTGELFF	TGTGCCAGTAATAAGCGTGGGACCGGGGAGCTGTTTTTT
TRBJ2-5	TRBV9	-	TRBD2	CASSVGVGVSGGLQETQYF	TGTGCCAGCAGCGTAGGGGTCGGGGTTAGCGGGGGGCTCCAAGAGACCCAGTACTTC
TRBJ1-5	TRBV15	-	-	CATSRDRGTGSAQHF	TGTGCCACCAGCAGAGATAGGGGGACGGGGTCGGCCCAGCATTTT
TRBJ1-2	TRBV15	-	-	CATSRDIAGKGYTF	TGTGCCACCAGCAGAGATATTGCGGGAAAGGGCTACACCTTC
TRBJ2-2	TRBV4-3	-	-	CASSQEGLETGELFF	TGCGCCAGCAGCCAAGAAGGATTGGAGACCGGGGAGCTGTTTTTT
TRBJ2-2	TRBV7-2	-	-	CASSSGFGELFF	TGTGCCAGCAGCTCGGGGTTCGGGGAGCTGTTTTTT
TRBJ2-2	TRBV19	-	-	CASSIIGKNTGELFF	TGTGCCAGTAGTATTATTGGCAAGAACACCGGGGAGCTGTTTTTT
TRBJ2-7	TRBV14	-	TRBD2	CASSSGVLAGGDYEQYF	TGTGCCAGCAGCTCGGGAGTTTTAGCGGGAGGAGACTACGAGCAGTACTTC
TRBJ1-4	TRBV7-9	-	-	CASSTNPGQDEKLFF	TGTGCCAGCAGCACAAATCCAGGGCAGGATGAAAAACTGTTTTTT
TRBJ2-1	TRBV7-2	-	-	CASSLVGSRGNEQFF	TGTGCCAGCAGCTTAGTCGGATCTCGGGGCAATGAGCAGTTCTTC
TRBJ1-1	TRBV7-2	-	-	CASSPPGQGRGAFF	TGTGCCAGCAGTCCCCCGGGCCAAGGGCGGGGAGCTTTCTTT
TRBJ1-5	TRBV6-1	-	-	CASRSDNYSNQPQHF	TGTGCCAGCAGATCCGACAATTATAGCAATCAGCCCCAGCATTTT
TRBJ2-3	TRBV7-2	-	-	CASSLAQPPTGQYF	TGTGCCAGCAGCTTAGCCCAACCCCCCACCGGGCAGTATTTT
TRBJ2-7	TRBV21-1	-	-	CASNPGTAYEQYF	TGTGCCAGCAACCCCGGGACAGCCTACGAGCAGTACTTC
TRBJ2-2	TRBV2	-	TRBD2	CARTGGGRSTGELFF	TGTGCCCGCACGGGGGGGGGCCGTAGTACCGGGGAGCTGTTTTTT
TRBJ2-7	TRBV5-1	-	TRBD2	CASSFSRGRAHEQYF	TGCGCCAGCAGCTTCTCTCGCGGGAGGGCCCACGAGCAGTACTTC
TRBJ2-1	TRBV28	-	-	CASLTKGGEQFF	TGTGCCAGCCTGACTAAGGGAGGTGAGCAGTTCTTC
TRBJ1-2	TRBV4-3	-	-	CASSQDSTPEYYGYTF	TGCGCCAGCAGCCAAGATAGTACACCGGAGTACTATGGCTACACCTTC
TRBJ2-3	TRBV7-2	-	-	CASRGAGADTQYF	TGTGCCAGCAGGGGGGCGGGAGCAGATACGCAGTATTTT
TRBJ2-1	TRBV5-1	-	TRBD2	CASSMTSGSTNEQFF	TGCGCCAGCAGCATGACTAGCGGGAGTACTAATGAGCAGTTCTTC
TRBJ2-1	TRBV15	-	TRBD2	CATSRETPGGAYNEQFF	TGTGCCACCAGCAGAGAGACCCCCGGGGGGGCCTACAATGAGCAGTTCTTC
TRBJ2-7	TRBV19	-	TRBD1	CASSRRTGGAYEQYF	TGTGCCAGTAGTCGACGGACAGGGGGGGCCTACGAGCAGTACTTC
TRBJ2-2	TRBV11-2	once	-	CASSSRASWGTGELFF	TGTGCCAGCAGCTCGCGGGCTAGCTGGGGCACCGGGGAGCTGTTTTTT
TRBJ2-3	TRBV5-1	-	-	CASSFLAYGGTDTQYF	TGCGCCAGCAGCTTTTTAGCTTACGGGGGCACAGATACGCAGTATTTT
TRBJ1-2	TRBV5-1	-	TRBD1	CASSPGGLGTGEDYGYTF	TGCGCCAGCAGCCCGGGAGGCCTCGGGACAGGGGAAGACTATGGCTACACCTTC
TRBJ2-7	TRBV28	few	-	CASRQGTYEQYF	TGTGCCAGCCGCCAGGGGACCTACGAGCAGTACTTC
TRBJ2-3	TRBV30	-	TRBD2	CAWSLGLAAESTDTQYF	TGTGCCTGGAGTTTAGGACTAGCGGCAGAGTCCACAGATACGCAGTATTTT
TRBJ1-4	TRBV7-2	-	-	CASSLVGEKLFF	TGTGCCAGCAGCTTGGTTGGCGAAAAACTGTTTTTT
TRBJ2-1	TRBV5-1	-	TRBD2	CASSPGASGSHEQFF	TGCGCCAGCAGCCCTGGTGCTAGCGGGAGCCATGAGCAGTTCTTC
TRBJ2-5	TRBV5-4	once	-	CASSLPRAAEETQYF	TGTGCCAGCAGCTTGCCCCGGGCAGCGGAAGAGACCCAGTACTTC
TRBJ1-2	TRBV18	few	TRBD1	CASSRDRGQYGYTF	TGTGCCAGCTCGCGGGACAGGGGGCAATATGGCTACACCTTC
TRBJ1-1	TRBV4-2	-	-	CASSQTPPQTMNTEAFF	TGTGCCAGCAGCCAAACCCCCCCACAGACCATGAACACTGAAGCTTTCTTT
TRBJ1-2	TRBV7-2	-	TRBD1	CASSLVGQALSDGYTF	TGTGCCAGCAGCTTAGTAGGACAGGCCCTGTCGGATGGCTACACCTTC
TRBJ1-5	TRBV7-4	once	TRBD1	CASRPQGASNQPQHF	TGTGCCAGCAGACCCCAGGGGGCTAGCAATCAGCCCCAGCATTTT
TRBJ1-6	TRBV6-5	-	-	CASSSPGHTDSPLHF	TGTGCCAGCAGTTCGCCGGGTCATACGGATTCACCCCTCCACTTT
TRBJ2-5	TRBV2	-	TRBD2	CASSERRGGETQYF	TGTGCCAGCAGTGAGAGGCGGGGAGGGGAGACCCAGTACTTC
TRBJ2-7	TRBV9	-	-	CASSVGRGTSYEQYF	TGTGCCAGCAGCGTAGGGAGGGGCACTTCCTACGAGCAGTACTTC